These 26 T cell receptor beta chains originate from one sample sequenced in a study of response to subunit inactivated influenza vaccine. TCRdb itself ran the RT-PCR reads through MiXCR, one entry per CDR3 protein. The sample holds 860,000 or so distinct CDR3 sequences; 21% are singletons and the top ten take approximately 10%. The sequencing used PBMCs from blood, collected more than 4 days after vaccination. Every receptor here comes from a man between 45 and 60 years old who received an inactivated influenza vaccine.

This clonotype showed up just a few times. V gene TRBV5-1 combines with J gene TRBJ2-5, with D unresolved. Trimming cost V 5 bases and J 1 base, with 18 bases left between them. The CDR3 length is 16 residues. Germline V gene sequence: CDR1 SGHRS, CDR2 YFSETQ. The CDR3 DNA is TGCGCCAGCAGAGATTTGGGCAGGAGCTTCCAAGAGACCCAGTACTTC. It encodes CASRDLGRSFQETQYF.

The V and J genes are TRBV5-1 and TRBJ1-4, with D possibly TRBD1 on 6 matching bases. The germline V gene encodes CDR1 SGHRS and CDR2 YFSETQ. Trimming cost V 6 bases and J 4 bases, with 16 bases left between them. The CDR3 contains 15 residues. CDR3 residues: CASKTGTLINEKLFF. The DNA for the CDR3 is TGCGCCAGCAAGACGGGGACACTAATTAATGAAAAACTGTTTTTT.

The sample holds a few counts of this clonotype. The rearrangement links TRBV3-1 to TRBJ1-2; the match to TRBD1 covers 7 bases. CDR3 length equals 13 residues. The trim removed 4 bases at V and 5 bases at J, leaving 4 bases unmatched. The V gene's germline CDR1 is LGHDT and CDR2 YNNKEL (reference sequence). The CDR3 DNA is TGTGCCAGCAGCCCGGACAGGCGTTATGGCTACACCTTC. Translated: CASSPDRRYGYTF.

The rearrangement uses TRBV11-2 and TRBJ2-7; perhaps TRBD1 as D (6 bases). With 6 bases removed from V and 6 bases from J, the gap between germline ends came to 21 bases. Germline CDR1 and CDR2: SGHAT and FQNNGV. The CDR3 extends over 15 amino acids. The CDR3: CASRIFWDTAPEQYF. Here the CDR3 DNA reads TGTGCCAGCAGGATATTCTGGGACACCGCCCCCGAGCAGTACTTC.

The chain is built from TRBV3-1 and TRBJ2-1, with a possible D match to TRBD2 (5 bases). Germline loops: CDR1 LGHDT, CDR2 YNNKEL (reference sequence). V was pared by 2 bases and J by 8 bases, with 13 bases between. There are 14 residues in the CDR3. The CDR3 loop reads CASSQMTGTDEQFF. CDR3 coding DNA: TGTGCCAGCAGCCAAATGACGGGAACGGATGAGCAGTTCTTC.

The rearrangement links TRBV6-2 or TRBV6-3 to TRBJ2-2, with 10 bases fitting TRBD2. V lost 6 bases and J lost 5; bases outside the gene matches: 12. The CDR3 is made up of 17 amino acids. CDR1 and CDR2 (germline): MNHEY, SVGEGT. Here the CDR3 reads CASSRALAGGVTGELFF. CDR3 sequence (DNA): TGTGCCAGCAGCCGCGCCTTAGCGGGGGGTGTGACCGGGGAGCTGTTTTTT.

The chain recombines TRBV5-1 with TRBJ2-1; TRBD1 agrees at 10 bases. Germline V lookup: CDR1 SGHRS, CDR2 YFSETQ. With V trimmed by 5 bases and J by 6 bases, 5 bases remained unmatched. This CDR3 comprises 14 residues. The CDR3 region is CASRWDRGTNEQFF. The CDR3 nucleotides read TGCGCCAGCAGATGGGACAGGGGAACCAATGAGCAGTTCTTC.

This clonotype was found a few times. The chain couples TRBV7-9 to TRBJ2-7; TRBD1 agrees at 7 bases. Germline V gene data show CDR1 as SEHNR and CDR2 as FQNEAQ (reference sequence). This CDR3 has 15 amino acids. V was clipped by 6 bases and J by 0 bases; unmatched bases: 8. The CDR3 coding sequence is TGTGCCAGCAGGGACGGGACAGAGAGCTCCTACGAGCAGTACTTC. Translated, it gives CASRDGTESSYEQYF.

This clonotype appeared a few times. Relative to the germline gene, one junction end is altered; a read error may explain this. The chain carries TRBV12-3 or TRBV12-4 and TRBJ2-1, with D perhaps matching TRBD1 or TRBD2 (5 bases each). The CDR3 sequence is 12 residues long. DNA of the CDR3: TGTGCCAGCAGTTTCTCAGAGCCGGGGCCAAGGTTC. It translates to CASSFSEPGPRF.

The chain couples TRBV4-1 to TRBJ2-7; tentatively, D is TRBD2 (7 bases). This CDR3 is built from 15 residues. V was trimmed by 0 bases and J by 5 bases, leaving 14 bases between them. Germline-derived CDR1 and CDR2 are MGHRA and YSYEKL. The CDR3 here is CASSQEGGARNEQYF. The CDR3 coding sequence is TGCGCCAGCAGCCAAGAAGGGGGGGCCCGGAACGAGCAGTACTTC.

This clonotype has at least ten counts. The chain links TRBV29-1 to TRBJ1-1; 7 bases line up with TRBD1. CDR1 is SQVTM, CDR2 ANQGSEA, per germline. The junction had 6 bases not matched to a gene; V was cut back by 5 bases and J by 0 bases. The CDR3 is made up of 14 amino acids. For the CDR3, the DNA is TGCAGCGTTTGGCAGGGGGGTATGAACACTGAAGCTTTCTTT. It codes for CSVWQGGMNTEAFF.

The chain combines TRBV6-1 with TRBJ1-1; 11 bases align to TRBD1. With V trimmed by 5 bases and J by 0 bases, 5 bases remained unmatched. CDR3 size: 16 residues. From germline, CDR1 is MNHNS and CDR2 SASEGT. For the CDR3, the DNA is TGTGCCAGCAGTCCGGGACAGGGGGTTTTGAACACTGAAGCTTTCTTT. Translating gives CASSPGQGVLNTEAFF.

The chain employs TRBV5-1 and TRBJ2-1; possibly TRBD1 for D (6 bases). This CDR3 has 15 residues. Germline lookup yields CDR1 SGHRS and CDR2 YFSETQ. The V gene lost 4 bases and the J gene lost 1 base, with 12 bases spanning the gap. The CDR3 nucleotides are TGCGCCAGCAGCCCCAACAGGGCGTCCTACAATGAGCAGTTCTTC. Encoded protein: CASSPNRASYNEQFF. Full variable domain (outside the CDR3, taken from reference TRBV5-1 and TRBJ2-1): KAGVTQTPRYLIKTRGQQVTLSCSPISGHRSVSWYQQTPGQGLQFLFEYFSETQRNKGNFPGRFSGRQFSNSRSEMNVSTLELGDSALYLCASSPNRASYNEQFFGPGTRLTVL.

The chain combines TRBV18 with TRBJ2-7; no definite D call. V lost 6 bases and J 0 bases, leaving 12 bases between the germline ends. Germline V gene lookup returns CDR1 KGHSH and CDR2 LQKENI. CDR3 size: 14 residues. For the CDR3, the DNA is TGTGCCAGCTCCCCAGAAAGGAGCTCCTACGAGCAGTACTTC. It encodes CASSPERSSYEQYF.

This clonotype came up many times. V gene TRBV5-5 combines with J gene TRBJ2-1; weak D call: TRBD2 (6 bases). CDR1 and CDR2 from the germline V gene are SGHKS and YYEKEE (reference sequence). With 9 bases removed from V and 6 bases from J, the gap between germline ends came to 22 bases. The CDR3 consists of 15 residues. The CDR3 sequence: CATGGELDRLNEQFF. CDR3 in DNA: TGTGCCACTGGAGGGGAGCTTGACAGACTCAATGAGCAGTTCTTC.

This clonotype was detected only a few times. The chain joins TRBV4-2 to TRBJ1-1, with 7 bases matching TRBD1. There are 16 residues in the CDR3. Trimming cost V 1 base and J 6 bases; bases outside gene matches: 11. Germline lookup yields CDR1 LGHNA and CDR2 YNFKEQ. As DNA, the CDR3 is TGTGCCAGCAGCCAAGGACGACAGGGAAGGGCGGCTGAAGCTTTCTTT. Protein product: CASSQGRQGRAAEAFF.

The table lists this clonotype with a few counts. V and J are TRBV20-1 and TRBJ2-7; D is undetermined. V gave up 2 bases and J gave up 2 bases, with 10 bases separating them. CDR3 length: 13 amino acids. Germline V CDR1 and CDR2: DFQATT, SNEGSKA (reference sequence). The CDR3 DNA reads as TGCAGTGCTAGAACGGCATGGACCTACGAGCAGTACTTC. Its protein product is CSARTAWTYEQYF.

In its sample, this clonotype was seen a few times. The chain couples TRBV9 to TRBJ1-2; TRBD1 matches 9 bases. The V gene's germline CDR1 is SGDLS and CDR2 YYNGEE. There are 14 residues in the CDR3. V lost 3 bases, J lost 4 bases, and 4 bases stayed unmatched. CDR3 DNA sequence: TGTGCCAGCAGCGAGCCGACAGGGGGCTATGGCTACACCTTC. It translates to CASSEPTGGYGYTF.

This sequence joins TRBV5-1 and TRBJ2-3, with 7 bases lining up with TRBD2. Losses at the gene ends were 4 bases for V and 2 bases for J; bases not matched to a gene: 4. This CDR3 has 14 amino acids. Germline V gene sequence: CDR1 SGHRS, CDR2 YFSETQ. In nucleotides, the CDR3 is TGCGCCAGCAGCGCCGGGAGGATCACAGATACGCAGTATTTT. Its protein is CASSAGRITDTQYF.

This clonotype was observed a few times. The V gene is TRBV27, the J gene TRBJ1-5; D is possibly TRBD1 (6 bases). The CDR3 has 16 residues. Trimming took off 3 bases at V and 6 bases at J, with 18 bases between the two ends. Germline CDR1 MNHEY, CDR2 SMNVEV (reference sequence). DNA of the CDR3: TGTGCCAGCAGTTTTTTGGGGGCTAGGGGGGGTCAGCCCCAGCATTTT. Translating it yields CASSFLGARGGQPQHF.

V usage is TRBV4-3 and J usage is TRBJ1-1; no reliable D call. V was shortened by 0 bases and J by 1 base, with 12 bases between the two germline ends. Germline CDR1 LGHNA, CDR2 YSLEER. The CDR3 extends over 16 amino acids. CDR3: CASSQDLAIPNTEAFF. For the CDR3, the DNA is TGCGCCAGCAGCCAAGATCTCGCCATACCGAACACTGAAGCTTTCTTT.

The gene calls are TRBV7-9 and TRBJ1-2; D perhaps matches TRBD1 (5 bases). CDR3 length equals 14 residues. The V and J ends lost 6 bases and 4 bases respectively, with 15 bases between them. CDR1 and CDR2 (germline): SEHNR, FQNEAQ (reference sequence). CDR3 amino acids: CASSQGAGIYGYTF. The CDR3 region has the DNA TGTGCCAGCAGTCAAGGGGCAGGGATCTATGGCTACACCTTC.

The chain combines TRBV25-1 with TRBJ2-7, with D perhaps TRBD1 or TRBD2 (5 bases each). V was trimmed by 6 bases and J by 3 bases, leaving 24 bases between them. Germline loops: CDR1 MGHDK, CDR2 SYGVNS. The CDR3 is 17 residues long. The CDR3 coding sequence is TGTGCCAGCAGCTCTCCGGGGTCGGGGAGAGGGGTCTACGAGCAGTACTTC. Its translation is CASSSPGSGRGVYEQYF.

The chain recombines TRBV15 with TRBJ2-7; D gene unclear. CDR1 and CDR2 from the germline V gene are LNHNV and YYDKDF (reference sequence). This CDR3 is built from 13 residues. V was shortened by 3 bases and J by 2 bases, with 8 bases between the two germline ends. CDR3 nucleotides: TGTGCCACCAGCAGGCAGAAAACCTACGAGCAGTACTTC. Protein sequence: CATSRQKTYEQYF. The whole variable domain, remainder taken from reference TRBV15 and TRBJ2-7, is DAMVIQNPRYQVTQFGKPVTLSCSQTLNHNVMYWYQQKSSQAPKLLFHYYDKDFNNEADTPDNFQSRRPNTSFCFLDIRSPGLGDTAMYLCATSRQKTYEQYFGPGTRLTVT.

The V and J genes are TRBV20-1 and TRBJ2-5, with no clear D. The length of the CDR3 is 11 residues. Trimming took off 5 bases at V and 5 bases at J, with 9 bases between the two ends. Germline lookup yields CDR1 DFQATT and CDR2 SNEGSKA (reference sequence). CDR3: CSAQTRETQYF. The CDR3, as DNA: TGCAGTGCTCAAACTCGCGAGACCCAGTACTTC.

The rearrangement joins TRBV5-1 to TRBJ1-2; D is undetermined. This CDR3 spans 15 amino acids. The V end was cut by 0 bases, the J end by 4 bases, with 13 bases between. Germline values: CDR1 SGHRS, CDR2 YFSETQ. The CDR3 here is CASSLDLGGIYGYTF. CDR3 nucleotide sequence: TGCGCCAGCAGCTTGGATCTGGGCGGAATCTATGGCTACACCTTC. Using reference TRBV5-1 and TRBJ1-2 for the parts outside the CDR3, the full variable domain is KAGVTQTPRYLIKTRGQQVTLSCSPISGHRSVSWYQQTPGQGLQFLFEYFSETQRNKGNFPGRFSGRQFSNSRSEMNVSTLELGDSALYLCASSLDLGGIYGYTFGSGTRLTVV.